This is a list of T cell receptor beta chains from one sample in a study of blood T cells in healthy people across ages. TCRdb re-called the 5' RACE reads with MiXCR, one entry per CDR3 protein. Here the sample spans roughly 680,000 distinct CDR3 sequences, about 50% being singletons. Material for sequencing was blood. The receptor set was obtained from a woman older than 75 in good health. Each CDR3 is given with its conserved first and last residue. Each record gives: J gene, V gene, D gene, clone size, CDR3 DNA, CDR3 protein. A D gene is named only where the DNA matches it firmly. Only some rows state a clone size, as once, few, many or a class for expanded clones.

TRBJ2-4,TRBV29-1,NA,many,TGCAGCGTTGGGTCGGGATTAGCCAAAAACATTCAGTACTTC,CSVGSGLAKNIQYF
TRBJ2-1,TRBV16,TRBD2,once,TGTGCCAGCAGCCACCCCCTAGCGGGTGACAATGAGCAGTTCTTC,CASSHPLAGDNEQFF
TRBJ2-2,TRBV12-3/TRBV12-4,NA,few,TGTGCCAGCAAATTAGATCCGGGATCGAACACCGGGGAGCTGTTTTTT,CASKLDPGSNTGELFF
TRBJ2-3,TRBV12-3/TRBV12-4,TRBD1,many,TGTGCCAGCAGAAGACAGGGAATATCAGATACGCAGTATTTT,CASRRQGISDTQYF
TRBJ1-5,TRBV28,NA,NA,TGTGCCAGCAGTCACCCCCTAGGTACCAATAGCAATCAGCCCCAGCATTTT,CASSHPLGTNSNQPQHF
TRBJ2-5,TRBV29-1,NA,NA,TGCAGCGTTGGATTCGCCTCGATGGGGTCCCAGTACTTC,CSVGFASMGSQYF
TRBJ2-2,TRBV7-2,NA,many,TGTGCCAGCAGCTTAGAGGGGGCCGGGGAGCTGTTTTTT,CASSLEGAGELFF
TRBJ2-1,TRBV5-1,NA,NA,TGCGCCAGCAGCTTGGGACAGTACAACAATGAGCAGTTCTTC,CASSLGQYNNEQFF
TRBJ2-5,TRBV15,NA,few,TGTGCCACCAGCAGTCGGACAGTGGTTGAAGAGACCCAGTACTTC,CATSSRTVVEETQYF
TRBJ2-5,TRBV20-1,TRBD2,few,TGCAGTGCTAAGCTCGGGACTAGCGGGGGCCGAGCTCAGTACTTC,CSAKLGTSGGRAQYF
TRBJ2-1,TRBV5-5,NA,NA,TGTGCCAGCAGCCGAATAGCGGACTCCTACAATGAGCAGTTCTTC,CASSRIADSYNEQFF
TRBJ2-7,TRBV7-2,NA,NA,TGTGCCAGCAGCTTAGTGGACGGTGGATCTGACGAGCAGTACTTC,CASSLVDGGSDEQYF
TRBJ2-7,TRBV7-2,TRBD2,NA,TGTGCCAGCAGCGGACGACTAGCGGGAGGGTCCTACGAGCAGTACTTC,CASSGRLAGGSYEQYF
TRBJ2-7,TRBV29-1,NA,NA,TGCAGCGTTGGATATCCCTACGAGCAGTACTTC,CSVGYPYEQYF
TRBJ2-3,TRBV29-1,TRBD1,many,TGCAGCGTTGGAGGGTGGGGACAGGGGGTTTCCACAGATACGCAGTATTTT,CSVGGWGQGVSTDTQYF
TRBJ2-1,TRBV13,NA,NA,TGTGCCAGCAGCTCGACAGCGGTGCAGCAGTTCTTC,CASSSTAVQQFF
TRBJ2-1,TRBV9,NA,many,TGTGCCAGCAGCGAAGGGGGAAGTGGCTACAATGAGCAGTTCTTC,CASSEGGSGYNEQFF
TRBJ1-2,TRBV7-9,NA,NA,TGTGCCAGCTCGCGTTTCGGGAAAAACTATGGCTACACCTTC,CASSRFGKNYGYTF
TRBJ1-1,TRBV2,NA,NA,TGTGCCGGCAGTGACCAAGAGGGCACTGAAGCTTTCTTT,CAGSDQEGTEAFF
TRBJ2-3,TRBV18,TRBD2,NA,TGTGCCAGCTCACCAAGTGGCGGGGAGGGTACAGATACGCAGTATTTT,CASSPSGGEGTDTQYF
TRBJ1-1,TRBV20-1,NA,NA,TGCAGTTGCGGGAGGGATGGGTACACTGAAGCTTTCTTT,CSCGRDGYTEAFF
TRBJ1-2,TRBV6-6,TRBD1,NA,TGTGCCAGCAGTCTGGGACAGGGGGCCGCTGGCTACACCTTC,CASSLGQGAAGYTF
TRBJ1-5,TRBV21-1,NA,NA,TGTGCCAGCAGCCTGCGCGGGACGGGTTTAAGTCAGCCCCAGCATTTT,CASSLRGTGLSQPQHF
TRBJ2-5,TRBV20-1,NA,once,TGCAGTGCTAGTGAGGGAGAGACCCAGTACTTC,CSASEGETQYF
TRBJ2-3,TRBV5-1,NA,few,TGCGCCAGCAGCTTGGCCTTGGACACAGATACGCAGTATTTT,CASSLALDTDTQYF